This TCR beta chain was found in a study of human T cells and chemical hapten exposure. It was unfractionated whole blood from which total RNA was extracted. CDR3 length: 15 amino acids. Trimming took 3 bases from V and 0 from J, leaving 15 bases between them. Germline CDR1 and CDR2: DFQATT and SNEGSKA (reference sequence). The table lists this clonotype with many counts. TCRdb processed the 5' RACE reads anew with MiXCR; each CDR3 protein has one entry. The sample includes about 140,000 distinct CDR3 sequences, about 4% seen only once; the top ten take more than 1.2%. The rearrangement uses TRBV20-1 and TRBJ2-7; no reliable D call. The clonotype was recovered from a female donor in good health. The CDR3 region is CSASVAPSSSYEQYF. For the CDR3, the DNA is TGCAGTGCTAGCGTAGCCCCCAGCAGCTCCTACGAGCAGTACTTC.